These 8 T cell receptor beta chains share one sample of origin, sequenced in a study of T-cell reconstitution after alpha-beta-depleted transplantation in children. Preparing the TCRbeta library involved the use of unique molecular identifiers. TCRdb re-called the PCR reads with MiXCR, one entry per CDR3 protein. The sample consists of some 590,000 distinct CDR3 sequences, about 11% of them appearing once. The sequences come from PBMCs from the stem cell graft donor, collected from the stem cell graft. Receptor source: a human donor who donated a stem cell graft to a child with acute myeloid leukemia.

Written as DNA, the CDR3 is TGCAGTGCTTCCCGGGCCTGGAGGTCCTACGAGCAGTACTTC. As protein: CSASRAWRSYEQYF. The chain joins TRBV20-1 to TRBJ2-7; tentatively, D is TRBD2 (5 bases). The V and J ends lost 5 bases and 1 base respectively, with 15 bases between them. CDR3 length: 14 residues. CDR1 and CDR2 (germline): DFQATT, SNEGSKA (reference sequence).

V gene TRBV20-1 combines with J gene TRBJ2-7; 11 bases are a match to TRBD2. CDR3 length: 15 residues. J gave up 2 bases and V 0 bases, and 3 bases lay outside the gene matches. Per the germline V gene, CDR1 is DFQATT and CDR2 is SNEGSKA (reference sequence). CDR3 region: CSAREGSGRAYEQYF. CDR3 bases: TGCAGTGCTAGAGAAGGTAGCGGGAGGGCCTACGAGCAGTACTTC.

This clonotype turned up a few times. The J gene is TRBJ2-7, the V gene TRBV12-3 or TRBV12-4; a weak D match, TRBD2 (6 bases). This CDR3 has 15 amino acids. V lost 6 bases, J lost 0 bases, and 15 bases lay in between. The CDR3 region has the DNA TGTGCCAGCAGGGGGGGACTGAGGAGCTCCTACGAGCAGTACTTC. Encoded protein: CASRGGLRSSYEQYF.

A few counts support this clonotype. This chain connects TRBV20-1 to TRBJ1-5; 9 bases fit TRBD1. V dropped 4 bases and J dropped 6; count of bases not matched to a gene: 4. The length of the CDR3 is 13 residues. The germline CDR1 and CDR2 sequences are DFQATT and SNEGSKA (reference sequence). The CDR3 sequence: CSAKQGAGQPQHF. The CDR3 DNA follows: TGCAGTGCTAAACAGGGGGCCGGTCAGCCCCAGCATTTT.

The chain couples TRBV28 to TRBJ2-3; 8 bases are a match to TRBD2. Germline values: CDR1 MDHEN, CDR2 SYDVKM. This CDR3 region has 15 residues. J gave up 1 base and V 4 bases, and 4 bases lay outside the gene matches. CDR3 loop: CASSWREDRTDTQYF. As DNA, the CDR3 is TGTGCCAGCAGTTGGCGGGAGGACCGCACAGATACGCAGTATTTT.

This clonotype was found a few times. This chain joins TRBV20-1 and TRBJ2-7, with D perhaps TRBD1 or TRBD2 (5 bases each). The germline V gene has CDR1 DFQATT and CDR2 SNEGSKA (reference sequence). V was shortened by 2 bases and J by 10 bases, with 15 bases between the two germline ends. There are 12 residues in the CDR3. The CDR3 here is CSARSGGSHQYF. DNA of the CDR3: TGCAGTGCTAGAAGTGGGGGTAGTCATCAGTACTTC.

This clonotype was recorded many times. The chain combines TRBV7-2 with TRBJ2-1; 9 bases agree with TRBD2. The CDR3 runs to 12 residues. CDR1 SGHTA and CDR2 FQGNSA come from the germline V gene. J lost 14 bases, V lost 4 bases, and 6 bases had no gene match. For the CDR3, the DNA is TGTGCCAGCAGCTACTCCGGGACTAGCAAGTTCTTC. Its translation is CASSYSGTSKFF.

The chain recombines TRBV15 with TRBJ2-7; TRBD2 agrees at 7 bases. V dropped 3 bases and J dropped 3; count of bases not matched to a gene: 14. CDR1 is LNHNV and CDR2 is YYDKDF in the germline V gene (reference sequence). The CDR3 is made up of 17 amino acids. CDR3 nucleotides: TGTGCCACCAGCAGGTCGATTGGGGGGAGGGCCGTCTACGAGCAGTACTTC. This codes for CATSRSIGGRAVYEQYF.